The following is a T cell receptor beta chain sequence with its context. Its matching antigen is unknown. From germline, CDR1 is SEHNR and CDR2 FQNEAQ (reference sequence). This CDR3 contains 16 residues. V trimming: 4 bases; J trimming: 6 bases; junction bases outside the gene matches: 12. This record belongs to a study of T-cell memory formation after mild COVID-19. Overall study results and limits: In second-wave clones peaking day 37, SARS-CoV-2 specificity remained unconfirmed. CD4+ bias marked clones expanding day 15 to 37, unlike balanced contracting clones. Some clones that responded were present in memory (sampled pre-infection), which suggests cross-reactive memory joined.

TCRdb re-called the 5' RACE reads through MiXCR, storing one row per CDR3 protein. Among fewer than 450,000 distinct CDR3 sequences listed, approximately 21% were seen once. The clonotype originates from an adult woman who had mild COVID-19 (a few samples of this study predate the infection). Cell type and time point are not known. The sequenced material came from PBMCs or a T cell subset sorted from them (not recorded which). The rearrangement links TRBV7-9 to TRBJ1-2, with TRBD1 matching 9 bases. The CDR3 DNA reads as TGTGCCAGCAGCTACGCGAGGGGACAGGGAGAGAATGGCTACACCTTC. Encoded protein: CASSYARGQGENGYTF.